This T cell receptor beta chain appears in the sequencing data of a study of early T cells in non-severe SARS-CoV-2 infection. Across the study: With bulk RNA from unsorted whole blood as input, sequencing yielded unpaired chains.

On this clonotype itself: Its antigen remains unidentified.

Individual cDNA molecules received unique molecular identifiers during library preparation. TCRdb itself ran the 5' RACE reads through MiXCR, one entry per CDR3 protein. The table includes around 50,000 distinct CDR3 sequences, around 10% detected once. Findings and caveats of the study: There was a bias toward anti-spike CD8 responses in VDJdb matching, which missed private and CD4 specificities.

With 3 bases clipped from V and 6 bases from J, the junction kept 23 bases outside the gene matches. The CDR3 is made up of 19 amino acids. Germline V gene lookup returns CDR1 DFQATT and CDR2 SNEGSKA (reference sequence). The chain links TRBV20-1 to TRBJ1-5, with 7 bases that match TRBD1. The origin of this receptor is an adult who was a healthcare worker with PCR-confirmed SARS-CoV-2 infection or an uninfected control (not recorded which). The specimen was whole blood. The CDR3 nucleotides are TGCAGTGCTAGTCCCGACAGGGATTTTCTATATTGGGGGTTTCAGCCCCAGCATTTT. Its translation is CSASPDRDFLYWGFQPQHF.